A selection of T cell receptor beta chains follows, all from one sample in a study of Ad26.COV2.S vaccination and SARS-CoV-2 variants. Sequenced by immunoSEQ multiplex PCR; TCRdb stores in-frame clones only, minus some. The sample has roughly 400,000 clones; around 92% are singletons. The sample consisted of peripheral blood, taken in a trial of Ad26.COV2.S vaccine versus placebo. Every receptor here comes from a person aged 18-60 years who received the Ad26.COV2.S COVID-19 vaccine or a placebo. CDR3s include the opening cysteine and the closing phenylalanine or tryptophan. A D gene is named only where the DNA matches it firmly. The listing skips clone size in some rows; elsewhere it reads once, few, many or a size class.

CASSKIPSGQTQYF,TGTGCCAGCAGCAAAATACCTAGCGGGCAGACCCAGTACTTC,once,TRBJ2-5,TRBV7-2,TRBD2
CASSPGPRLAGGPQTQYF,TGTGCCAGCAGCCCAGGGCCGAGACTAGCGGGGGGGCCTCAGACCCAGTACTTC,NA,TRBJ2-5,TRBV11-2,TRBD2
CASSKNRGRDYNEKLFF,TGCGCCAGCAGTAAAAACAGGGGAAGGGACTATAATGAAAAACTGTTTTTT,NA,TRBJ1-4,TRBV4-3,TRBD1
CASSLGGFGSTDTQYF,TGTGCCAGCAGCTTAGGAGGGTTTGGGAGCACAGATACGCAGTATTTT,NA,TRBJ2-3,TRBV7-2,NA
CASSLVGTRDGELFF,TGCGCCAGCAGCTTGGTGGGGACCCGGGACGGGGAGCTGTTTTTT,NA,TRBJ2-2,TRBV5-1,NA
CASSIGTGGNTIYF,TGCGCCAGCAGCATAGGGACAGGGGGAAACACCATATATTTT,NA,TRBJ1-3,TRBV5-1,TRBD1
CASSPSGLKQYF,TGTGCCAGCAGCCCTTCGGGACTTAAGCAGTATTTT,once,TRBJ2-3,TRBV7-9,NA
CATSRGGGADQNIQYF,TGTGCCACCAGCAGAGGCGGGGGCGCTGACCAAAACATTCAGTACTTC,NA,TRBJ2-4,TRBV15,NA
CASSQDWQGSYEQYF,TGCGCCAGCAGCCAAGATTGGCAGGGATCGTACGAGCAGTACTTC,NA,TRBJ2-7,TRBV4-3,NA
CASSPARVLSYGYTF,TGTGCCAGCAGCCCCGCGCGAGTTCTGAGCTATGGCTACACCTTC,few,TRBJ1-2,TRBV7-2,NA
CASSSIQRGWQETQYF,TGTGCCAGCAGTTCCATTCAGCGGGGGTGGCAAGAGACCCAGTACTTC,NA,TRBJ2-5,TRBV6-2/TRBV6-3,TRBD2
CASSFLAGGSTDTQYF,TGTGCCAGCAGCTTTCTGGCCGGGGGATCAACAGATACGCAGTATTTT,NA,TRBJ2-3,TRBV11-2,NA
CASSFHSALQFF,TGTGCCAGCAGTTTCCACAGTGCACTGCAGTTCTTC,NA,TRBJ2-1,TRBV12-3/TRBV12-4,NA
CASSPRGQGSYEQYF,TGTGCCAGCTCACCCCGTGGACAGGGCTCCTACGAGCAGTACTTC,once,TRBJ2-7,TRBV18,TRBD1
CASSRQGYYGYTF,TGTGCCAGTAGTAGACAGGGTTACTATGGCTACACCTTC,NA,TRBJ1-2,TRBV19,TRBD1
CASSQVSDRGSETQYF,TGTGCCAGCAGCCAAGTTTCGGACAGAGGGTCAGAGACCCAGTACTTC,NA,TRBJ2-5,TRBV3-1/TRBV3-2,NA
CASTYIRSGELFF,TGTGCCAGTACGTACATCCGGTCCGGGGAGCTGTTTTTT,NA,TRBJ2-2,TRBV19,NA
CASSYEGFTEAFF,TGTGCCAGCAGTTACGAAGGGTTCACTGAAGCTTTCTTT,NA,TRBJ1-1,TRBV6-5,NA
CSVDPHTGKTEAFF,TGCAGCGTTGACCCGCACACAGGGAAGACTGAAGCTTTCTTT,NA,TRBJ1-1,TRBV29-1,NA
CASSRPGSYGYTF,TGCGCCAGCAGCCGCCCGGGTTCCTATGGCTACACCTTC,once,TRBJ1-2,TRBV4-1,NA
CASSFSLYNSPLHF,TGTGCCAGCAGCTTTAGCCTCTATAATTCACCCCTCCACTTT,NA,TRBJ1-6,TRBV7-9,NA
CASSLVIYEQFF,TGTGCCAGCAGCTTAGTCATCTATGAGCAGTTCTTC,once,TRBJ2-1,TRBV11-3,NA
CASSLQGQGRTGELFF,TGTGCCAGCAGCCTCCAGGGACAGGGGAGGACCGGGGAGCTGTTTTTT,few,TRBJ2-2,TRBV9,TRBD1
CASSGRTSGGSYEQYF,TGTGCCAGCAGCGGAAGGACTAGCGGGGGCTCCTACGAGCAGTACTTC,NA,TRBJ2-7,TRBV3-1/TRBV3-2,TRBD2
CASSLEGWVSSYEQYF,TGTGCCAGCAGCTTAGAGGGTTGGGTGAGCTCCTACGAGCAGTACTTC,NA,TRBJ2-7,TRBV7-9,NA
CASSQARQGTGELFF,TGCGCCAGCAGCCAAGCCAGACAGGGAACCGGGGAGCTGTTTTTT,NA,TRBJ2-2,TRBV4-3,TRBD1
CASADGLNTEAFF,TGTGCCAGCGCCGACGGATTGAACACTGAAGCTTTCTTT,NA,TRBJ1-1,TRBV18,NA
CASSPLVSGQYF,TGTGCCAGCAGCCCCCTTGTGAGCGGGCAGTACTTC,NA,TRBJ2-7,TRBV7-8,NA
CASSHRGFTGELFF,TGCGCCAGCAGCCACAGGGGGTTTACCGGGGAGCTGTTTTTT,NA,TRBJ2-2,TRBV4-3,TRBD1
CASNLGQGTNEKLFF,TGCGCCAGCAACCTGGGACAGGGAACTAATGAAAAACTGTTTTTT,once,TRBJ1-4,TRBV4-1,TRBD1
CASSRGTGELFF,TGTGCCAGCAGTAGAGGGACCGGGGAGCTGTTTTTT,NA,TRBJ2-2,TRBV6-2/TRBV6-3,NA
CASTKGQISTDTQYF,TGTGCCAGCACGAAGGGACAGATTAGCACAGATACGCAGTATTTT,NA,TRBJ2-3,TRBV28,TRBD1
CASRPGHNTGELFF,TGTGCCAGCAGGCCGGGACACAACACCGGGGAGCTGTTTTTT,NA,TRBJ2-2,TRBV6-5,NA
CASSLVGGYGYTF,TGTGCCAGCAGCTTGGTTGGGGGCTATGGCTACACCTTC,NA,TRBJ1-2,TRBV5-6,NA
CASSQTGSNYGYTF,TGCGCCAGCAGCCAGACAGGATCTAACTATGGCTACACCTTC,NA,TRBJ1-2,TRBV5-1,NA
CASSIGGTGLDEQYF,TGTGCCAGTAGTATAGGGGGGACAGGGTTGGACGAGCAGTACTTC,NA,TRBJ2-7,TRBV19,TRBD1
CASSYGDTYEQYF,TGTGCCAGCAGTTACGGGGATACCTACGAGCAGTACTTC,NA,TRBJ2-7,TRBV6-5,NA
CASSMGPFRMYEQFF,TGTGCCAGCAGTATGGGACCCTTCCGTATGTATGAGCAGTTCTTC,NA,TRBJ2-1,TRBV6-2/TRBV6-3,NA
CASSLEGIFGGDTQYF,TGCGCCAGCAGCTTGGAAGGCATCTTCGGGGGGGATACGCAGTATTTT,NA,TRBJ2-3,TRBV5-1,TRBD2
CASSRTSDYEQYF,TGTGCCAGCTCACGGACTAGTGACTACGAGCAGTACTTC,NA,TRBJ2-7,TRBV18,TRBD2
CATRLSGLAEAFF,TGTGCCACCAGATTGTCGGGCCTGGCTGAAGCTTTCTTT,NA,TRBJ1-1,TRBV15,NA
CASALETTQETQYF,TGTGCCAGCGCTTTAGAGACAACCCAAGAGACCCAGTACTTC,NA,TRBJ2-5,TRBV6-5,NA
CASSLEGGMAQYF,TGTGCCAGCAGCTTAGAGGGGGGGATGGCCCAGTACTTC,NA,TRBJ2-5,TRBV11-2,TRBD2
CASSLRRDRGEQYF,TGTGCCAGCAGCTTAAGGCGGGACAGGGGCGAGCAGTACTTC,NA,TRBJ2-7,TRBV7-8,TRBD1
CASSVFDTQYF,TGTGCCAGCAGCGTATTCGATACGCAGTATTTT,NA,TRBJ2-3,TRBV7-6,NA
CASSFLAGAMVSEAFF,TGTGCCAGCAGCTTTCTCGCGGGGGCGATGGTTTCTGAAGCTTTCTTT,NA,TRBJ1-1,TRBV11-2,NA
CASGPGQDYEQYF,TGTGCCAGCGGACCGGGACAGGACTACGAGCAGTACTTC,NA,TRBJ2-7,TRBV27,TRBD1
CAISELVRYGYTF,TGTGCCATCAGTGAGTTGGTCCGGTATGGCTACACCTTC,once,TRBJ1-2,TRBV10-3,NA
CASSVGLGNYGYTF,TGTGCCAGCAGCGTAGGGTTGGGGAACTATGGCTACACCTTC,NA,TRBJ1-2,TRBV9,NA
CAWSVLRTGSKGSEQYF,TGTGCCTGGAGTGTACTTAGGACAGGGTCTAAGGGCTCCGAGCAGTACTTC,NA,TRBJ2-7,TRBV30,TRBD1
CASSALGDGRYEQYF,TGTGCCAGCAGCGCCCTCGGGGACGGCCGCTACGAGCAGTACTTC,NA,TRBJ2-7,TRBV9,NA
CASSEPDRGRYEQYF,TGTGCCAGCAGCGAGCCGGACAGGGGGCGGTACGAGCAGTACTTC,NA,TRBJ2-7,TRBV6-2/TRBV6-3,TRBD1
CASNTGTGTLAGELFF,TGCGCCAGCAACACCGGGACAGGGACGTTGGCCGGGGAGCTGTTTTTT,NA,TRBJ2-2,TRBV10-1,TRBD1
CASSPGRETDTQYF,TGTGCCAGCAGCCCGGGACGCGAGACAGATACGCAGTATTTT,NA,TRBJ2-3,TRBV5-4,NA
CASSGENREKLFF,TGTGCCAGCAGTGGAGAGAACCGTGAAAAACTGTTTTTT,NA,TRBJ1-4,TRBV27,NA
CASSFIGGGETQYF,TGTGCCAGCAGCTTCATAGGGGGAGGAGAGACCCAGTACTTC,NA,TRBJ2-5,TRBV7-9,NA
CASSHTRADTQYF,TGTGCCAGCAGCCACACTCGAGCAGATACGCAGTATTTT,NA,TRBJ2-3,TRBV6-6,NA
CASSLSRTSYEQYF,TGTGCCAGCAGTTTGAGCAGGACCTCCTACGAGCAGTACTTC,few,TRBJ2-7,TRBV27,NA
CASLATRTGTYNEQFF,TGTGCCAGCCTTGCGACACGGACAGGGACCTACAATGAGCAGTTCTTC,NA,TRBJ2-1,TRBV5-4,TRBD1
CAWRQDSSTGELFF,TGTGCCTGGAGGCAGGACTCCTCCACCGGGGAGCTGTTTTTT,once,TRBJ2-2,TRBV30,NA